Below are 29 T cell receptor beta chains sequenced from a single sample in a study of T cell responses to AZD1222 COVID-19 vaccine. Clones were sequenced by immunoSEQ multiplex PCR, and TCRdb holds only the in-frame ones, with some missing. The table has 100,000 to 150,000 clones, roughly 89% seen once; the top ten hold approximately 6%. The sequencing here drew on peripheral blood, taken on day 0 of AZD1222 vaccination. These receptors were taken from an adult in good health.

The chain joins TRBV3-1 (or the pseudogene TRBV3-2) to TRBJ2-5; 14 positions agree with TRBD2. V gave up 4 bases and J gave up 1 base; unmatched junction bases: 2. The length of the CDR3 is 16 residues. The V gene's germline CDR1 is LGHDT and CDR2 YNNKEL (reference sequence). The CDR3 region is CASSPGLAGGQETQYF. The CDR3 region has the DNA TGTGCCAGCAGCCCTGGACTAGCGGGGGGCCAAGAGACCCAGTACTTC.

The V call is TRBV4-2, the J call TRBJ1-2; 7 nucleotides agree with TRBD1. The germline V gene encodes CDR1 LGHNA and CDR2 YNFKEQ. V lost 0 bases to trimming and J lost 5 bases; unmatched junction nucleotides: 9. CDR3 length equals 16 residues. CDR3 amino acids: CASSQEAPRQGYGYTF. For the CDR3, the DNA is TGTGCCAGCAGCCAAGAGGCTCCCCGACAGGGTTATGGCTACACCTTC.

CDR3 sequence (DNA): TGTGCCTGGAGTGCCCCGAGGACAGGGGGAGGTGGCTACACCTTC. It translates to CAWSAPRTGGGGYTF. The rearrangement uses TRBV30 and TRBJ1-2, with 10 nucleotides matching TRBD1. Unmatched junction bases numbered 9, after V lost 1 base and J lost 7 bases. This CDR3 has 15 residues. Germline-derived CDR1 and CDR2 are GTSNPN and SVGIG (reference sequence).

The chain joins TRBV4-1 to TRBJ1-3; D gene uncertain. There are 15 residues in the CDR3. In germline, CDR1 is MGHRA, CDR2 YSYEKL. Between the trimmed V and J ends, which lost 3 bases and 4 bases, there was a span of 13 bases. The CDR3 coding sequence is TGCGCCAGCAGCCAGGGCCCCGCGGGAGGAAACACCATATATTTT. It translates to CASSQGPAGGNTIYF.

The chain couples TRBV11-3 to TRBJ2-2; D might be TRBD1 (6 bases). This CDR3 region has 16 residues. Germline loops: CDR1 SGHNT, CDR2 YENEEA. Deletions cut 6 bases from V and 4 bases from J, with 18 bases between. Here the CDR3 reads CASSRTGIVGTGELFF. The CDR3 DNA reads TGTGCCAGCAGTCGTACAGGGATAGTGGGCACCGGGGAGCTGTTTTTT.

The table lists this clone with a count of one. This sequence joins TRBV7-2 and TRBJ2-3; D not resolved. Germline assignment: CDR1 SGHTA and CDR2 FQGNSA. This CDR3 has 13 residues. Trimming removed 1 base from V and 2 bases from J, with 4 bases in between. The CDR3 loop reads CASSLDLTDTQYF. The CDR3 DNA reads TGTGCCAGCAGCTTAGACCTCACAGATACGCAGTATTTT.

The V and J genes are TRBV2 and TRBJ1-1, with D possibly matching TRBD1 (5 bases). There are 13 residues in the CDR3. Germline V gives CDR1 SNHLY, CDR2 FYNNEI. Trimming took off 8 bases at V and 5 bases at J, with 15 bases between the two ends. Here the CDR3 reads CASDRGGRTEAFF. CDR3 nucleotide sequence: TGTGCCAGCGACCGGGGGGGGAGGACTGAAGCTTTCTTT.

The CDR3 protein is CASSQEGGNSNQPQHF. The CDR3 coding sequence is TGTGCCAGCAGCCAAGAAGGGGGGAACAGCAATCAGCCCCAGCATTTT. The chain joins TRBV4-2 to TRBJ1-5; perhaps TRBD1 as D (6 bases). This CDR3 has 16 amino acids. Germline V lookup: CDR1 LGHNA, CDR2 YNFKEQ. V shed 0 bases and J shed 1 base, with 10 bases lying between them.

This rearrangement joins TRBV9 to TRBJ1-2; D may be TRBD1 (6 bases). There are 13 residues in the CDR3. The V gene's germline CDR1 is SGDLS and CDR2 YYNGEE. V was cut by 3 bases and J by 5 bases, with 11 bases left in between. CDR3 sequence reads: CASSATGKYGYTF. In DNA form, the CDR3 reads TGTGCCAGCAGCGCGACAGGCAAATATGGCTACACCTTC.

V usage is TRBV5-1 and J usage is TRBJ1-4; TRBD1 aligns across 11 bases. CDR3 length equals 17 residues. J was trimmed by 0 bases and V by 4 bases; bases with no gene match: 5. Germline values: CDR1 SGHRS, CDR2 YFSETQ. DNA of the CDR3: TGCGCCAGCAGCCCAGGGACAGGGGGACCAACTAATGAAAAACTGTTTTTT. This encodes CASSPGTGGPTNEKLFF.

V and J are TRBV10-2 and TRBJ1-2; 9 bases line up with TRBD1. CDR3 length equals 15 residues. From germline, CDR1 is WSHSY and CDR2 SAAADI. Trimming at V came to 0 bases and at J to 6 bases, leaving 5 bases not matched to a gene. CDR3 nucleotides: TGCGCCAGCAGTGAGTCAGCCGGGACAGGGAATGGCTACACCTTC. Its translation: CASSESAGTGNGYTF.

This clone has just a few counts. The chain couples TRBV20-1 to TRBJ1-1; a possible D gene is TRBD1 (6 bases). This CDR3 comprises 12 residues. Germline CDR1 reads DFQATT; CDR2 reads SNEGSKA (reference sequence). V lost 3 bases and J lost 12, with 17 bases in between. In DNA form, the CDR3 reads TGCAGTGCTAGTGGGGGGCAGCTGCTAACTTTCTTT. The encoded protein is CSASGGQLLTFF.

CDR3 nucleotides: TGTGCCAGCAGCTCAGGGCCGTTGGAAGCCATATATTTT. This encodes CASSSGPLEAIYF. This sequence joins TRBV5-5 and TRBJ1-3; D is perhaps TRBD1 (5 bases). This CDR3 contains 13 residues. CDR1 is SGHKS and CDR2 is YYEKEE in the germline V gene (reference sequence). V was cut by 3 bases and J by 11 bases, with 15 bases left in between.

Only one count was recorded for this clone. The chain combines TRBV27 with TRBJ1-2; 9 nucleotides agree with TRBD1. The germline CDR1 and CDR2 sequences are MNHEY and SMNVEV (reference sequence). The ends lost 3 bases at V and 5 bases at J; junction bases unmatched: 1. CDR3 size: 13 residues. CDR3 nucleotide sequence: TGTGCCAGCAGTTTTGACAGGGGGTATGGCTACACCTTC. Its translation: CASSFDRGYGYTF.

V is TRBV6-1 and J is TRBJ2-4, with D possibly being TRBD1 or TRBD2 (6 bases each). There are 15 residues in the CDR3. Germline loops: CDR1 MNHNS, CDR2 SASEGT. Between the trimmed V and J ends, which lost 1 base and 6 bases, there was a span of 13 bases. The CDR3 reads CASSEVTGAGNIQYF. In nucleotides, the CDR3 is TGTGCCAGCAGTGAAGTAACGGGGGCGGGAAACATTCAGTACTTC.

This clone has only one observation. This chain joins TRBV2 and TRBJ1-4, with D maybe TRBD1 (5 bases). V shed 6 bases and J shed 5 bases, with 16 bases lying between them. The CDR3 sequence is 15 residues long. Germline CDR1 and CDR2: SNHLY and FYNNEI. CDR3 sequence: CASRSYGGVNEKLFF. Here the CDR3 DNA reads TGTGCCAGCAGATCCTACGGGGGTGTCAATGAAAAACTGTTTTTT.

The chain joins TRBV20-1 to TRBJ2-7; no clear D gene. The germline CDR1 and CDR2 sequences are DFQATT and SNEGSKA (reference sequence). Trimming shortened V by 6 bases and J by 6 bases, and 15 bases separated the two germline ends. The CDR3 has 12 amino acids. The CDR3 loop is CSASPIPPEQYF. In DNA, the CDR3 is TGCAGTGCCAGTCCTATTCCCCCCGAGCAGTACTTC.

V usage is TRBV5-4 and J usage is TRBJ2-2; TRBD1 is a possible D gene (5 bases). With 10 bases removed from V and 1 base from J, the gap between germline ends came to 14 bases. The CDR3 loop spans 14 amino acids. Germline values: CDR1 SGHNT, CDR2 YYREEE (reference sequence). The CDR3 DNA reads TGTGCCGTGAGGTTGACAGAGAACACCGGGGAGCTGTTTTTT. Translated, it gives CAVRLTENTGELFF.

This clone was detected ten times or more. V usage is TRBV4-1 and J usage is TRBJ2-5, with 10 bases matching TRBD2. CDR1 and CDR2 (germline): MGHRA, YSYEKL. CDR3 length: 16 residues. Trimming took 4 bases from V and 0 from J; bases not matched to a gene: 5. The CDR3: CASSPPTSGNQETQYF. As DNA, the CDR3 is TGCGCCAGCAGCCCCCCTACTAGCGGGAACCAAGAGACCCAGTACTTC.

The chain joins TRBV29-1 to TRBJ1-1, with a weak D call TRBD1 (5 bases). Germline lookup yields CDR1 SQVTM and CDR2 ANQGSEA. Trimming took 4 bases from V and 3 from J, leaving 12 bases between them. This CDR3 is 13 amino acids long. The DNA of the CDR3 is TGCAGCGTTGTAGGCAGGGCACACACTGAAGCTTTCTTT. This sequence encodes CSVVGRAHTEAFF. The variable domain in full, completed from reference TRBV29-1 and TRBJ1-1, reads SAVISQKPSRDICQRGTSLTIQCQVDSQVTMMFWYRQQPGQSLTLIATANQGSEATYESGFVIDKFPISRPNLTFSTLTVSNMSPEDSSIYLCSVVGRAHTEAFFGQGTRLTVV.

This clone appeared a single time. J is TRBJ1-3 and V is TRBV19; D remains ambiguous. Trimming removed 1 base at V and 3 bases at J, with 7 bases between. From germline, CDR1 is LNHDA and CDR2 SQIVND (reference sequence). CDR3 length: 14 amino acids. The CDR3 nucleotides read TGTGCCAGTAGTATAGTGATGGTTGGAAACACCATATATTTT. It yields the protein CASSIVMVGNTIYF.

V and J are TRBV18 and TRBJ1-1, with D tentatively TRBD1 (6 bases). This CDR3 spans 14 amino acids. Germline V CDR1 and CDR2: KGHSH, LQKENI. Trimming removed 2 bases from V and 1 base from J, with 8 bases in between. The CDR3 loop reads CASSPGTSNTEAFF. CDR3 sequence (DNA): TGTGCCAGCTCACCAGGGACATCGAACACTGAAGCTTTCTTT.

The J gene is TRBJ2-7, the V gene TRBV5-1; D tentatively fits TRBD1 or TRBD2 (5 bases each). V gave up 4 bases and J gave up 0 bases, with 11 bases separating them. Germline CDR1 reads SGHRS; CDR2 reads YFSETQ. The CDR3 is 14 residues long. The CDR3 nucleotides read TGCGCCAGCAGCCCGACGGGGCTCTCCTACGAGCAGTACTTC. This sequence encodes CASSPTGLSYEQYF. The variable domain in full, completed from reference TRBV5-1 and TRBJ2-7, reads KAGVTQTPRYLIKTRGQQVTLSCSPISGHRSVSWYQQTPGQGLQFLFEYFSETQRNKGNFPGRFSGRQFSNSRSEMNVSTLELGDSALYLCASSPTGLSYEQYFGPGTRLTVT.

This clone was seen only a few times. The chain is built from TRBV3-1 (or the pseudogene TRBV3-2) and TRBJ1-2, with no clear D. From germline, CDR1 is LGHDT and CDR2 YNNKEL (reference sequence). V gave up 2 bases and J gave up 5 bases, with 9 bases separating them. There are 13 residues in the CDR3. This CDR3 reads CASSQQTIYGYTF. The CDR3 DNA sequence: TGTGCCAGCAGCCAACAGACTATATATGGCTACACCTTC.

V gene TRBV30 combines with J gene TRBJ1-2, with a possible D match to TRBD1 (5 bases). Germline values: CDR1 GTSNPN, CDR2 SVGIG (reference sequence). Trimming stripped 2 bases from V and 7 bases from J, with 14 bases between. CDR3 length: 13 residues. The CDR3 spells CAWSPGSQGGYTF. As DNA, the CDR3 is TGTGCCTGGAGTCCTGGGTCGCAGGGTGGCTACACCTTC.

CDR3 in DNA: TGTGCCAGCAGCGATCTAGCGCATGAGCAGTTCTTC. Protein: CASSDLAHEQFF. The V gene is TRBV6-2 or TRBV6-3, the J gene TRBJ2-1; tentatively, D is TRBD2 (6 bases). The CDR3 covers 12 residues. Trimming left V 6 bases short and J 8 bases short, with 11 bases between. The germline V gene encodes CDR1 MNHEY and CDR2 SVGEGT.

This chain connects TRBV5-1 to TRBJ1-6; D not resolved. With 1 base removed from V and 9 bases from J, the gap between germline ends came to 14 bases. Germline CDR1 is SGHRS and CDR2 is YFSETQ. CDR3 size: 15 residues. The CDR3 protein is CASSLNGNPGSPLHF. DNA for the CDR3: TGCGCCAGCAGCTTGAACGGAAACCCAGGTTCACCCCTCCACTTT. The full variable domain, completed using reference TRBV5-1 and TRBJ1-6, is KAGVTQTPRYLIKTRGQQVTLSCSPISGHRSVSWYQQTPGQGLQFLFEYFSETQRNKGNFPGRFSGRQFSNSRSEMNVSTLELGDSALYLCASSLNGNPGSPLHFGNGTRLTVT.

The chain is built from TRBV3-1 (or the pseudogene TRBV3-2) and TRBJ2-3; D is possibly TRBD2 (5 bases). CDR1 is LGHDT, CDR2 YNNKEL, per germline (reference sequence). The CDR3 runs to 15 residues. The V and J ends lost 4 bases and 0 bases respectively, with 11 bases between them. CDR3 sequence (DNA): TGTGCCAGCAGCCCGGGAAGGATCAGCACAGATACGCAGTATTTT. This encodes CASSPGRISTDTQYF.

The genes are TRBV3-1 (or the pseudogene TRBV3-2) and TRBJ1-6, with 7 bases fitting TRBD1. J lost 10 bases, V lost 4 bases, and 7 bases had no gene match. In germline, CDR1 is LGHDT, CDR2 YNNKEL (reference sequence). The CDR3 extends over 14 amino acids. The CDR3 DNA reads TGTGCCAGCAGCCTCAGACAGGGAGGATCACCCCTCCACTTT. It codes for CASSLRQGGSPLHF.